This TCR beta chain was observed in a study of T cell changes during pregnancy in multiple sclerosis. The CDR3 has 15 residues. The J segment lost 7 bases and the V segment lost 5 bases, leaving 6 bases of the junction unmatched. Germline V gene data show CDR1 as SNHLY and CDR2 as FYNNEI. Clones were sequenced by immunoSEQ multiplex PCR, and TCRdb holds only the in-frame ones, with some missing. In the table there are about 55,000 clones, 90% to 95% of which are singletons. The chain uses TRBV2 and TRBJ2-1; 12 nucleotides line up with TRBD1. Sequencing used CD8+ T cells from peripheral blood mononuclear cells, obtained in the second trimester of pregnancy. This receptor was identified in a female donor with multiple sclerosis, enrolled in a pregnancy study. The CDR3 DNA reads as TGTGCCAGCAGTTTTCCGGGACAGGGGGCGAATGAGCAGTTCTTC. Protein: CASSFPGQGANEQFF.